The present T cell receptor (beta chain) was sequenced within a study of blood T cell repertoires in COVID-19 (dated by TCRdb to the early 2020s). Concerning the study at large: Samples from collaborators originated in the United States, Italy and Spain and spanned both the acute and convalescent phases of COVID-19. The material from the prospective study consisted of cDNA or gDNA derived from T cells, B-cell-depleted T cells, or PBMCs. The dataset comprised deeply sampled blood TCRbeta repertoires from subjects exposed to, actively infected with, or recovered from COVID-19. The repertoires were released in a freely available public database meant as a resource for research on the immune response to SARS-CoV-2. The samples were drawn from the first 160 participants of the ongoing ImmuneRACE study and from 1,200 or so subjects provided by 6 global collaborators. A de-identified subject ID, COVID-19 status, age in years and sex were almost always included in the sample metadata. Where available, HLA class I and class II types were taken from metadata supplied by the sample provider and were not determined by assay-based typing.

The immunoSEQ Assay, a bias-controlled multiplex PCR, was used to amplify TCRbeta CDR3 regions from genomic DNA. In the paper's pipeline: Within the assay, amplification of reference gene primers was used to estimate how many nucleated cells each sample contained. To quantify the absolute abundance of each unique TCRbeta CDR3 rearrangement, sequence reads were collapsed and filtered. For each sample, productive Simpson clonality was calculated by taking the square root of Simpson's diversity index across productive rearrangements. Not all clones reach the TCRdb copy of this immuneACCESS table, which keeps in-frame sequences only. Checked studies attribute under half of the gap to unresolved V genes and leave the rest unexplained. D and trimming come from the DNA, and the V and J calls and clone size come from that table. For this sample there are under 250,000 clones; 80% to 90% appear just once. Around 3.2% of the sample is held by the ten biggest clonotypes.

The CDR3 numbers 16 residues from cysteine through phenylalanine. Only the CDR3 region is kept as DNA, spanning 48 bases read in frame from base 1. From V the trimming removes 5 bases and from J it removes 2 bases, while the gene matches leave 11 bases of the junction unaccounted for. CDR1 is given as MNHEY and CDR2 as SVGEGT, both from the germline V gene. On this clone: The target of this receptor is not known. Base quality data are lacking; no much larger clone is found one base away.

The paper's findings and limits, for the study overall: The quantity of clinical and demographic metadata differed by source and by participant and was supplied without curation.

Enrolling through a virtual design, the prospective study's participants ranged in age from roughly 18 to 90 years and lived across 24 United States geographic areas. To assign participants to cohorts, the prospective study relied on clinical history that participants themselves reported in a screening survey and a study questionnaire. Exposed participants were defined as having been in contact with someone with a PCR-confirmed or clinician-diagnosed COVID-19 case within 2 weeks of study entry. Mobile phlebotomists in the prospective study collected whole blood, serum and a nasopharyngeal or oropharyngeal swab from every participant. Additional blood draws and questionnaires over an approximately two-month period could optionally be provided by prospective study participants. Blood samples from the prospective study were shipped frozen or at room temperature prior to DNA extraction.

The origin of this receptor is a middle-aged woman who had been exposed to COVID-19. Sequencing used PBMCs or T cells enriched from blood (not recorded which). In this chain, TRBV6-2 or TRBV6-3 is recombined with TRBJ1-2; TRBD1 lines up with 7 middle nucleotides. The DNA sequence follows: TGTGCCAGCAGTAAGGGACAGCTTACCGTAAACTATGGCTACACCTTC. Translated, it reads CASSKGQLTVNYGYTF.